This entry lists 17 T cell receptor beta chains sequenced from one sample in a study of blood T cell repertoires in COVID-19. The data were produced by immunoSEQ multiplex PCR, yet TCRdb's version contains in-frame clones alone and is incomplete. The sample lists about 250,000 clones; 70% to 90% were seen once. What was sequenced was PBMCs or T cells enriched from blood (not recorded which). These receptors came from a man in his forties or fifties who had recovered from COVID-19.

This clone was observed a handful of times. V is TRBV11-3 and J is TRBJ2-1; tentatively, D is TRBD2 (5 bases). Germline loops: CDR1 SGHNT, CDR2 YENEEA. The CDR3 spans 15 residues. The V end was cut by 4 bases, the J end by 6 bases, with 16 bases between. CDR3 DNA: TGTGCCAGCAGCTCCACGCGCGAGGGCAGCAATGAGCAGTTCTTC. Its protein is CASSSTREGSNEQFF.

J is TRBJ2-1 and V is TRBV4-1; 14 nucleotides agree with TRBD2. The CDR3 covers 17 residues. Germline CDR1 reads MGHRA; CDR2 reads YSYEKL. J lost 5 bases, V lost 4 bases, and 7 bases had no gene match. This chain's CDR3 is CASSLTSGRAGNNEQFF. The CDR3 nucleotides read TGCGCCAGCAGCCTGACTAGCGGGAGGGCCGGGAACAATGAGCAGTTCTTC.

The chain joins TRBV3-1 (or the pseudogene TRBV3-2) to TRBJ2-2; the match to TRBD2 covers 7 bases. Per the germline V gene, CDR1 is LGHDT and CDR2 is YNNKEL (reference sequence). The J segment lost 1 base and the V segment lost 6 bases, leaving 5 bases of the junction unmatched. The CDR3 covers 15 residues. The CDR3 loop reads CASRISGKNTGELFF. CDR3 DNA: TGTGCCAGCAGGATAAGCGGGAAGAACACCGGGGAGCTGTTTTTT.

The V call is TRBV7-9, the J call TRBJ1-4, with 7 bases matching TRBD1. Germline lookup yields CDR1 SEHNR and CDR2 FQNEAQ (reference sequence). J lost 0 bases, V lost 5 bases, and 6 bases had no gene match. The CDR3 is 16 residues long. The CDR3 region has the DNA TGTGCCAGCAGCCCCATTCAGGGGGCAACTAATGAAAAACTGTTTTTT. This codes for CASSPIQGATNEKLFF.

The J gene is TRBJ2-5, the V gene TRBV2; 11 bases match TRBD2. The CDR3 totals 14 residues. Germline V gene sequence: CDR1 SNHLY, CDR2 FYNNEI. Trimming took 7 bases from V and 2 from J; bases not matched to a gene: 3. CDR3 in DNA: TGTGCCAGCAACAGACTAGCGGGACAAGAGACCCAGTACTTC. Protein sequence: CASNRLAGQETQYF.

The CDR3: CAWSYTGAWGQPQHF. The CDR3 DNA is TGTGCCTGGAGTTACACAGGGGCGTGGGGTCAGCCCCAGCATTTT. This chain connects TRBV30 to TRBJ1-5; 7 bases are a match to TRBD1. The ends lost 2 bases at V and 6 bases at J; junction bases unmatched: 10. The length of the CDR3 is 15 residues. Germline V gives CDR1 GTSNPN, CDR2 SVGIG (reference sequence).

This chain links TRBV7-2 with TRBJ2-6; TRBD1 matches 10 bases. The germline gives CDR1 SGHTA, CDR2 FQGNSA. The CDR3 sequence is 17 residues long. The V and J ends lost 5 bases and 2 bases, in that order; junction bases with no gene match: 6. The CDR3: CASSPDRGAPGANVLTF. CDR3 nucleotide sequence: TGTGCCAGCAGCCCGGACAGGGGGGCACCTGGGGCCAACGTCCTGACTTTC.

There are a few counts of this clone. The CDR3 nucleotides are TGTGCCAGCAGCTTTGTCCGGGATGGCTACACCTTC. Protein: CASSFVRDGYTF. The V call is TRBV11-2, the J call TRBJ1-2; D unresolved. Germline CDR1 and CDR2: SGHAT and FQNNGV. Between the trimmed V and J ends, which lost 3 bases and 6 bases, there was a span of 8 bases. The CDR3 consists of 12 residues.

The chain links TRBV2 to TRBJ1-3, with D unclear. In germline, CDR1 is SNHLY, CDR2 FYNNEI. The CDR3 contains 12 residues. Trimming took off 7 bases at V and 0 bases at J, with 4 bases between the two ends. CDR3 sequence reads: CASTISGNTIYF. CDR3 in DNA: TGTGCCAGCACTATCTCTGGAAACACCATATATTTT.

This chain joins TRBV6-5 and TRBJ2-5; possible D gene TRBD1, 6 bases. V shed 6 bases and J shed 0 bases, with 11 bases lying between them. This CDR3 spans 14 amino acids. Germline V CDR1 and CDR2: MNHEY, SVGAGI. CDR3: CASSTGQYQETQYF. DNA of the CDR3: TGTGCCAGCAGCACTGGACAGTACCAAGAGACCCAGTACTTC.

V and J are TRBV5-6 and TRBJ2-4; maybe TRBD2 (5 bases). The CDR3 loop spans 11 amino acids. Germline-derived CDR1 and CDR2 are SGHDT and YYEEEE. V lost 0 bases and J lost 10, with 5 bases in between. CDR3 in amino acids: CASSLAGIQYF. The CDR3, as DNA: TGTGCCAGCAGCTTGGCGGGGATTCAGTACTTC.

The sample holds one count of this clone. The J gene is TRBJ2-2, the V gene TRBV7-2; TRBD1 aligns across 10 bases. The CDR3 totals 17 residues. Trimming removed 7 bases from V and 5 bases from J; junction bases left unmatched: 13. Germline loops: CDR1 SGHTA, CDR2 FQGNSA. The DNA of the CDR3 is TGTGCCAGCATCGCCCCGGGGACAGGGGTCGGGACCGGGGAGCTGTTTTTT. Protein product: CASIAPGTGVGTGELFF.

V is TRBV28 and J is TRBJ2-4; tentative D call: TRBD2 (5 bases). Trimming took off 8 bases at V and 6 bases at J, with 14 bases between the two ends. This CDR3 spans 13 amino acids. CDR1 MDHEN and CDR2 SYDVKM come from the germline V gene. The CDR3 is CASRLGLSNIQYF. The CDR3 DNA reads as TGTGCCAGCCGACTCGGACTGTCAAACATTCAGTACTTC. The complete variable domain, with remaining parts taken from reference TRBV28 and TRBJ2-4, reads DVKVTQSSRYLVKRTGEKVFLECVQDMDHENMFWYRQDPGLGLRLIYFSYDVKMKEKGDIPEGYSVSREKKERFSLILESASTNQTSMYLCASRLGLSNIQYFGAGTRLSVL.

This clone was seen a single time. The genes are TRBV9 and TRBJ1-6, with D possibly matching TRBD1 (5 bases). The CDR3 runs 17 residues. Trimming left V 3 bases short and J 9 bases short, with 22 bases between. CDR1 is SGDLS and CDR2 is YYNGEE in the germline V gene. The CDR3 sequence: CASSADAFPGTVSPLHF. The DNA for the CDR3 is TGTGCCAGCAGCGCCGATGCCTTCCCAGGGACTGTTTCACCCCTCCACTTT.

CDR3 nucleotide sequence: TGTGCCAGCAGTACGCTTCGGGACAGGGCTACTGAAGCTTTCTTT. Translated, it gives CASSTLRDRATEAFF. The genes are TRBV27 and TRBJ1-1; 9 bases line up with TRBD1. CDR1 and CDR2 from the germline V gene are MNHEY and SMNVEV (reference sequence). The CDR3 is 15 residues long. The ends lost 5 bases at V and 5 bases at J; junction bases unmatched: 9.

V is TRBV28 and J is TRBJ1-4; 7 positions match TRBD1. V gave up 1 base and J gave up 11 bases; unmatched junction bases: 1. The CDR3 length is 12 residues. CDR1 and CDR2 from the germline V gene are MDHEN and SYDVKM. CDR3 coding DNA: TGTGCCAGCAGTTTATCGACAGGGAAACTGTTTTTT. This sequence encodes CASSLSTGKLFF.

V and J are TRBV6-5 and TRBJ1-5, with 9 bases fitting TRBD1. The germline V gene encodes CDR1 MNHEY and CDR2 SVGAGI. The CDR3 extends over 15 amino acids. Losses at the gene ends were 6 bases for V and 9 bases for J; bases not matched to a gene: 12. The CDR3 is CASRATGTGFAPQHF. CDR3 nucleotide sequence: TGTGCCAGCAGAGCTACCGGGACAGGGTTTGCGCCCCAGCATTTT.